This entry lists 28 T cell receptor beta chains sequenced from one sample in a study of blood T cell repertoires in COVID-19. Generated by immunoSEQ multiplex PCR, the TCRdb table keeps only in-frame clones and is missing some. Here the sample spans some 200,000 clones, around four fifths being singletons. The sample taken for sequencing was peripheral blood. These receptors were collected from an older woman who had recovered from COVID-19.

V and J are TRBV7-9 and TRBJ1-1; unclear D gene. Trimming took off 3 bases at V and 1 base at J, with 12 bases between the two ends. This CDR3 comprises 15 residues. Germline CDR1 reads SEHNR; CDR2 reads FQNEAQ (reference sequence). The DNA for the CDR3 is TGTGCCAGCAGCTTTAGTTCGGTCCAGAACACTGAAGCTTTCTTT. Residues: CASSFSSVQNTEAFF. Using reference TRBV7-9 and TRBJ1-1 for the parts outside the CDR3, the full variable domain is DTGVSQNPRHKITKRGQNVTFRCDPISEHNRLYWYRQTLGQGPEFLTYFQNEAQLEKSRLLSDRFSAERPKGSFSTLEIQRTEQGDSAMYLCASSFSSVQNTEAFFGQGTRLTVV.

The DNA for the CDR3 is TGTGCCAGCAAGGCCCAGGCGGGACTAGCTGGTGAGACCCAGTACTTC. The encoded protein is CASKAQAGLAGETQYF. This sequence joins TRBV2 and TRBJ2-5, with 9 bases that match TRBD2. CDR1 SNHLY and CDR2 FYNNEI come from the germline V gene. The CDR3 runs 16 residues. Unmatched junction bases numbered 14, after V lost 7 bases and J lost 5 bases.

In the case of this clone: A junction end diverges from the germline sequence, so it may reflect a read error. The V call is TRBV7-7, the J call TRBJ2-2; D might be TRBD2 (5 bases). Germline V lookup: CDR1 SSHAT, CDR2 FNYEAQ (reference sequence). This CDR3 region has 16 residues. The CDR3 DNA sequence: TGTGCTAGCAGCTTAGCGCCCGGGATAGGCACCGGGGAGCTGTTTTTT. Its protein product is CASSLAPGIGTGELFF.

This clone occurred a few times. The rearrangement uses TRBV6-6 and TRBJ1-5; D not certain. CDR3 length: 15 amino acids. Trimming shortened V by 0 bases and J by 3 bases, and 9 bases separated the two germline ends. CDR1 MNHNY and CDR2 SVGAGI come from the germline V gene (reference sequence). The CDR3: CASSYSTGNNQPQHF. DNA of the CDR3: TGTGCCAGCAGTTACTCGACCGGGAACAATCAGCCCCAGCATTTT.

J is TRBJ2-3 and V is TRBV4-2; 9 nucleotides line up with TRBD2. This CDR3 contains 18 residues. J lost 0 bases, V lost 1 base, and 8 bases had no gene match. From germline, CDR1 is LGHNA and CDR2 YNFKEQ. The CDR3 region is CASSQGPLAGTSTDTQYF. The CDR3 bases are TGTGCCAGCAGCCAAGGTCCTCTAGCGGGGACTAGCACAGATACGCAGTATTTT.

The J gene is TRBJ1-1, the V gene TRBV10-3, with unresolved D. Germline values: CDR1 ENHRY, CDR2 SYGVKD. The ends were cut back, 8 bases at V and 4 bases at J, with 14 bases in the middle. CDR3 length: 13 amino acids. The CDR3 sequence: CAIHRSGGTEAFF. The CDR3 DNA reads TGTGCCATCCACCGGTCGGGAGGCACTGAAGCTTTCTTT.

This chain joins TRBV9 and TRBJ2-2; TRBD2 matches at 8 bases. V lost 0 bases and J lost 3; bases outside the gene matches: 4. CDR3 length: 16 residues. Germline V lookup: CDR1 SGDLS, CDR2 YYNGEE. DNA of the CDR3: TGTGCCAGCAGCGTAGGAACTAGCGGATACACCGGGGAGCTGTTTTTT. It codes for CASSVGTSGYTGELFF.

The chain carries TRBV12-5 and TRBJ2-2; a possible D gene is TRBD2 (7 bases). Germline V lookup: CDR1 LGHNT, CDR2 FRNRAP. The CDR3 is made up of 16 amino acids. V was cut by 7 bases and J by 4 bases, with 19 bases left in between. The CDR3 DNA reads TGTGCTAGTGCCATGGGGGGGGCGGTCGGCACCGGGGAGCTGTTTTTT. It is translated as CASAMGGAVGTGELFF.

This clone has just one count. The J gene is TRBJ2-7, the V gene TRBV29-1; D is perhaps TRBD2 (6 bases). V was clipped by 5 bases and J by 7 bases, with 12 bases between them. The CDR3 spans 11 residues. Germline V gene lookup returns CDR1 SQVTM and CDR2 ANQGSEA. CDR3 nucleotides: TGCAGCGTTTTGGGACTGAAAGAGCAGTACTTC. Protein sequence: CSVLGLKEQYF.

The rearrangement links TRBV18 to TRBJ1-6; 8 bases agree with TRBD1. The CDR3 runs 15 residues. The germline gives CDR1 KGHSH, CDR2 LQKENI. V trimming: 5 bases; J trimming: 10 bases; junction bases outside the gene matches: 10. Written as DNA, the CDR3 is TGTGCCAGCTCAGGAGGGACAGGCGGTGAATCACCCCTCCACTTT. Amino acid sequence: CASSGGTGGESPLHF.

The chain employs TRBV19 and TRBJ2-1, with 8 bases that match TRBD1. Germline trimming cut 1 base from V and 9 bases from J; bases unmatched to any gene: 8. Germline V gene data show CDR1 as LNHDA and CDR2 as SQIVND (reference sequence). This CDR3 comprises 15 residues. CDR3 residues: CASSIARTGSGEQFF. CDR3 bases: TGTGCCAGTAGTATAGCCAGGACAGGGAGTGGTGAGCAGTTCTTC.

This clone has a count of ten or more. The CDR3 is CASTRQPWDSPLHF. The DNA of the CDR3 is TGTGCCAGTACCAGACAGCCTTGGGATTCACCCCTCCACTTT. V usage is TRBV19 and J usage is TRBJ1-6; TRBD1 might be the D (5 bases). V lost 7 bases and J 8 bases, leaving 15 bases between the germline ends. Germline CDR1 is LNHDA and CDR2 is SQIVND (reference sequence). The CDR3 covers 14 residues. The full variable domain, with the rest looked up from reference TRBV19 and TRBJ1-6, is DGGITQSPKYLFRKEGQNVTLSCEQNLNHDAMYWYRQDPGQGLRLIYYSQIVNDFQKGDIAEGYSVSREKKESFPLTVTSAQKNPTAFYLCASTRQPWDSPLHFGNGTRLTVT.

The chain joins TRBV3-1 (or the pseudogene TRBV3-2) to TRBJ1-2; D is unclear. Germline loops: CDR1 LGHDT, CDR2 YNNKEL (reference sequence). This CDR3 spans 17 amino acids. V was trimmed by 7 bases and J by 6 bases, leaving 27 bases between them. The CDR3 protein is CASTHRGYLTSSDGYTF. The CDR3 DNA reads as TGTGCCAGCACCCACCGGGGTTACCTAACCTCGAGCGATGGCTACACCTTC.

CDR3 nucleotide sequence: TGTGCCAGCAGTGAAGAAGCCTCTGGCTACACCTTC. This gives the protein CASSEEASGYTF. The chain links TRBV25-1 to TRBJ1-2; D ambiguous. V was cut by 2 bases and J by 7 bases, with 8 bases left in between. CDR1 is MGHDK, CDR2 SYGVNS, per germline. The CDR3 has 12 amino acids.

The chain employs TRBV4-1 and TRBJ2-1; no clear D gene. Between the trimmed V and J ends, which lost 7 bases and 2 bases, there was a span of 12 bases. CDR1 and CDR2 from the germline V gene are MGHRA and YSYEKL. The length of the CDR3 is 14 residues. The DNA of the CDR3 is TGCGCCAGCACCCATGCGGAAACCTACAATGAGCAGTTCTTC. Amino acids: CASTHAETYNEQFF.

V and J are TRBV12-3 or TRBV12-4 and TRBJ2-5; D is possibly TRBD2 (7 bases). The V end lost 8 bases, the J end lost 5 bases, and 15 bases lay between the germline ends. The CDR3 covers 13 residues. CDR3 residues: CASGLGQLETQYF. The CDR3 region has the DNA TGTGCCAGCGGACTAGGACAGCTCGAGACCCAGTACTTC.

The chain joins TRBV3-1 (or the pseudogene TRBV3-2) to TRBJ1-2, with D tentatively TRBD1 (5 bases). Germline CDR1 LGHDT, CDR2 YNNKEL (reference sequence). The germline V and J ends were trimmed by 4 bases and 2 bases, with 14 bases remaining between them. This CDR3 contains 15 residues. DNA for the CDR3: TGTGCCAGCAGCCCAAGCTCCACAGGAAACTATGGCTACACCTTC. It encodes CASSPSSTGNYGYTF.

The chain recombines TRBV9 with TRBJ2-1; the match to TRBD2 covers 7 bases. This CDR3 contains 16 residues. J was trimmed by 2 bases and V by 2 bases; bases with no gene match: 7. Germline V gives CDR1 SGDLS, CDR2 YYNGEE. Here the CDR3 reads CASSVTLADPYNEQFF. CDR3 DNA: TGTGCCAGCAGCGTCACTCTAGCGGACCCCTACAATGAGCAGTTCTTC.

This rearrangement joins TRBV21-1 to TRBJ1-2; no check of the table's D call, TRBD1, against the DNA was made. TRBV21-1 has pseudogene status. The CDR3 has 16 amino acids. The CDR3: CASSKVNRTGEYGYTF. The CDR3 DNA sequence: TGTGCCAGCAGCAAAGTAAATAGGACAGGGGAATATGGCTACACCTTC.

This chain links TRBV19 with TRBJ1-4; 11 bases align to TRBD1. CDR3 size: 14 residues. J was trimmed by 7 bases and V by 7 bases; bases with no gene match: 5. Germline V lookup: CDR1 LNHDA, CDR2 SQIVND (reference sequence). CDR3 residues: CASTTGTGGEKLFF. The DNA for the CDR3 is TGTGCCAGTACGACCGGGACAGGGGGTGAAAAACTGTTTTTT.

The chain carries TRBV5-1 and TRBJ1-5; 9 nucleotides align to TRBD1. This CDR3 has 17 residues. Germline V gene data show CDR1 as SGHRS and CDR2 as YFSETQ. The J segment lost 1 base and the V segment lost 0 bases, leaving 5 bases of the junction unmatched. The CDR3 DNA reads TGCGCCAGCAGCTTGGGGCCACAGGGGGCGAGCAATCAGCCCCAGCATTTT. This gives the protein CASSLGPQGASNQPQHF.

This chain joins TRBV7-9 and TRBJ1-1, with 9 bases matching TRBD1. This CDR3 comprises 17 residues. Trimming cost V 4 bases and J 5 bases; bases outside gene matches: 14. CDR1 is SEHNR and CDR2 is FQNEAQ in the germline V gene (reference sequence). DNA of the CDR3: TGTGCCAGCAGCTCATACAGGGGGCGCTTGAGTGGGACTGAAGCTTTCTTT. Protein product: CASSSYRGRLSGTEAFF.

In DNA, the CDR3 is TGTGCCAGCAGTCGGGGGGTGAGCTCCTACAATGAGCAGTTCTTC. This sequence encodes CASSRGVSSYNEQFF. The rearrangement links TRBV2 to TRBJ2-1; TRBD2 matches at 7 bases. Germline loops: CDR1 SNHLY, CDR2 FYNNEI. The CDR3 has 15 residues. The J segment lost 0 bases and the V segment lost 5 bases, leaving 4 bases of the junction unmatched. Variable domain in full (rest from reference TRBV2 and TRBJ2-1): EPEVTQTPSHQVTQMGQEVILRCVPISNHLYFYWYRQILGQKVEFLVSFYNNEISEKSEIFDDQFSVERPDGSNFTLKIRSTKLEDSAMYFCASSRGVSSYNEQFFGPGTRLTVL.

The genes are TRBV4-1 and TRBJ1-4, with D uncertain. Germline V CDR1 and CDR2: MGHRA, YSYEKL. The CDR3 totals 14 residues. V was cut by 1 base and J by 8 bases, with 11 bases left in between. CDR3 residues: CASSQATANEKLFF. The CDR3, as DNA: TGCGCCAGCAGCCAAGCAACAGCCAACGAAAAACTGTTTTTT.

The chain combines TRBV2 with TRBJ2-7; TRBD2 is a possible D gene (5 bases). V was clipped by 1 base and J by 0 bases, with 10 bases between them. The CDR3 contains 15 residues. CDR1 and CDR2 from the germline V gene are SNHLY and FYNNEI. The CDR3 region has the DNA TGTGCCAGCAGTGAAGTGACGGGGATCTCCTACGAGCAGTACTTC. This gives the protein CASSEVTGISYEQYF.

J is TRBJ1-1 and V is TRBV29-1; D possibly corresponds to TRBD1 (6 bases). The CDR3 runs to 14 residues. Germline CDR1 is SQVTM and CDR2 is ANQGSEA. Trimming took off 1 base at V and 5 bases at J, with 14 bases between the two ends. The CDR3 sequence is CSVEGEGVETEAFF. For the CDR3, the DNA is TGCAGCGTTGAAGGTGAGGGGGTGGAAACTGAAGCTTTCTTT.

This clone appeared a few times. The rearrangement links TRBV11-1 to TRBJ2-7; D possibly corresponds to TRBD1 (6 bases). Germline CDR1 and CDR2: SGHAT and FQDESV (reference sequence). The CDR3 contains 12 residues. V was trimmed by 5 bases and J by 4 bases, leaving 9 bases between them. The CDR3 reads CASSDDRYEQYF. For the CDR3, the DNA is TGTGCCAGCAGCGATGACAGGTACGAGCAGTACTTC.

V gene TRBV9 combines with J gene TRBJ2-1, with 7 bases that match TRBD2. Germline values: CDR1 SGDLS, CDR2 YYNGEE. The CDR3 spans 13 residues. V lost 2 bases to trimming and J lost 5 bases; unmatched junction nucleotides: 1. DNA of the CDR3: TGTGCCAGCAGCGTGGGACTACACAATGAGCAGTTCTTC. Translating it yields CASSVGLHNEQFF.